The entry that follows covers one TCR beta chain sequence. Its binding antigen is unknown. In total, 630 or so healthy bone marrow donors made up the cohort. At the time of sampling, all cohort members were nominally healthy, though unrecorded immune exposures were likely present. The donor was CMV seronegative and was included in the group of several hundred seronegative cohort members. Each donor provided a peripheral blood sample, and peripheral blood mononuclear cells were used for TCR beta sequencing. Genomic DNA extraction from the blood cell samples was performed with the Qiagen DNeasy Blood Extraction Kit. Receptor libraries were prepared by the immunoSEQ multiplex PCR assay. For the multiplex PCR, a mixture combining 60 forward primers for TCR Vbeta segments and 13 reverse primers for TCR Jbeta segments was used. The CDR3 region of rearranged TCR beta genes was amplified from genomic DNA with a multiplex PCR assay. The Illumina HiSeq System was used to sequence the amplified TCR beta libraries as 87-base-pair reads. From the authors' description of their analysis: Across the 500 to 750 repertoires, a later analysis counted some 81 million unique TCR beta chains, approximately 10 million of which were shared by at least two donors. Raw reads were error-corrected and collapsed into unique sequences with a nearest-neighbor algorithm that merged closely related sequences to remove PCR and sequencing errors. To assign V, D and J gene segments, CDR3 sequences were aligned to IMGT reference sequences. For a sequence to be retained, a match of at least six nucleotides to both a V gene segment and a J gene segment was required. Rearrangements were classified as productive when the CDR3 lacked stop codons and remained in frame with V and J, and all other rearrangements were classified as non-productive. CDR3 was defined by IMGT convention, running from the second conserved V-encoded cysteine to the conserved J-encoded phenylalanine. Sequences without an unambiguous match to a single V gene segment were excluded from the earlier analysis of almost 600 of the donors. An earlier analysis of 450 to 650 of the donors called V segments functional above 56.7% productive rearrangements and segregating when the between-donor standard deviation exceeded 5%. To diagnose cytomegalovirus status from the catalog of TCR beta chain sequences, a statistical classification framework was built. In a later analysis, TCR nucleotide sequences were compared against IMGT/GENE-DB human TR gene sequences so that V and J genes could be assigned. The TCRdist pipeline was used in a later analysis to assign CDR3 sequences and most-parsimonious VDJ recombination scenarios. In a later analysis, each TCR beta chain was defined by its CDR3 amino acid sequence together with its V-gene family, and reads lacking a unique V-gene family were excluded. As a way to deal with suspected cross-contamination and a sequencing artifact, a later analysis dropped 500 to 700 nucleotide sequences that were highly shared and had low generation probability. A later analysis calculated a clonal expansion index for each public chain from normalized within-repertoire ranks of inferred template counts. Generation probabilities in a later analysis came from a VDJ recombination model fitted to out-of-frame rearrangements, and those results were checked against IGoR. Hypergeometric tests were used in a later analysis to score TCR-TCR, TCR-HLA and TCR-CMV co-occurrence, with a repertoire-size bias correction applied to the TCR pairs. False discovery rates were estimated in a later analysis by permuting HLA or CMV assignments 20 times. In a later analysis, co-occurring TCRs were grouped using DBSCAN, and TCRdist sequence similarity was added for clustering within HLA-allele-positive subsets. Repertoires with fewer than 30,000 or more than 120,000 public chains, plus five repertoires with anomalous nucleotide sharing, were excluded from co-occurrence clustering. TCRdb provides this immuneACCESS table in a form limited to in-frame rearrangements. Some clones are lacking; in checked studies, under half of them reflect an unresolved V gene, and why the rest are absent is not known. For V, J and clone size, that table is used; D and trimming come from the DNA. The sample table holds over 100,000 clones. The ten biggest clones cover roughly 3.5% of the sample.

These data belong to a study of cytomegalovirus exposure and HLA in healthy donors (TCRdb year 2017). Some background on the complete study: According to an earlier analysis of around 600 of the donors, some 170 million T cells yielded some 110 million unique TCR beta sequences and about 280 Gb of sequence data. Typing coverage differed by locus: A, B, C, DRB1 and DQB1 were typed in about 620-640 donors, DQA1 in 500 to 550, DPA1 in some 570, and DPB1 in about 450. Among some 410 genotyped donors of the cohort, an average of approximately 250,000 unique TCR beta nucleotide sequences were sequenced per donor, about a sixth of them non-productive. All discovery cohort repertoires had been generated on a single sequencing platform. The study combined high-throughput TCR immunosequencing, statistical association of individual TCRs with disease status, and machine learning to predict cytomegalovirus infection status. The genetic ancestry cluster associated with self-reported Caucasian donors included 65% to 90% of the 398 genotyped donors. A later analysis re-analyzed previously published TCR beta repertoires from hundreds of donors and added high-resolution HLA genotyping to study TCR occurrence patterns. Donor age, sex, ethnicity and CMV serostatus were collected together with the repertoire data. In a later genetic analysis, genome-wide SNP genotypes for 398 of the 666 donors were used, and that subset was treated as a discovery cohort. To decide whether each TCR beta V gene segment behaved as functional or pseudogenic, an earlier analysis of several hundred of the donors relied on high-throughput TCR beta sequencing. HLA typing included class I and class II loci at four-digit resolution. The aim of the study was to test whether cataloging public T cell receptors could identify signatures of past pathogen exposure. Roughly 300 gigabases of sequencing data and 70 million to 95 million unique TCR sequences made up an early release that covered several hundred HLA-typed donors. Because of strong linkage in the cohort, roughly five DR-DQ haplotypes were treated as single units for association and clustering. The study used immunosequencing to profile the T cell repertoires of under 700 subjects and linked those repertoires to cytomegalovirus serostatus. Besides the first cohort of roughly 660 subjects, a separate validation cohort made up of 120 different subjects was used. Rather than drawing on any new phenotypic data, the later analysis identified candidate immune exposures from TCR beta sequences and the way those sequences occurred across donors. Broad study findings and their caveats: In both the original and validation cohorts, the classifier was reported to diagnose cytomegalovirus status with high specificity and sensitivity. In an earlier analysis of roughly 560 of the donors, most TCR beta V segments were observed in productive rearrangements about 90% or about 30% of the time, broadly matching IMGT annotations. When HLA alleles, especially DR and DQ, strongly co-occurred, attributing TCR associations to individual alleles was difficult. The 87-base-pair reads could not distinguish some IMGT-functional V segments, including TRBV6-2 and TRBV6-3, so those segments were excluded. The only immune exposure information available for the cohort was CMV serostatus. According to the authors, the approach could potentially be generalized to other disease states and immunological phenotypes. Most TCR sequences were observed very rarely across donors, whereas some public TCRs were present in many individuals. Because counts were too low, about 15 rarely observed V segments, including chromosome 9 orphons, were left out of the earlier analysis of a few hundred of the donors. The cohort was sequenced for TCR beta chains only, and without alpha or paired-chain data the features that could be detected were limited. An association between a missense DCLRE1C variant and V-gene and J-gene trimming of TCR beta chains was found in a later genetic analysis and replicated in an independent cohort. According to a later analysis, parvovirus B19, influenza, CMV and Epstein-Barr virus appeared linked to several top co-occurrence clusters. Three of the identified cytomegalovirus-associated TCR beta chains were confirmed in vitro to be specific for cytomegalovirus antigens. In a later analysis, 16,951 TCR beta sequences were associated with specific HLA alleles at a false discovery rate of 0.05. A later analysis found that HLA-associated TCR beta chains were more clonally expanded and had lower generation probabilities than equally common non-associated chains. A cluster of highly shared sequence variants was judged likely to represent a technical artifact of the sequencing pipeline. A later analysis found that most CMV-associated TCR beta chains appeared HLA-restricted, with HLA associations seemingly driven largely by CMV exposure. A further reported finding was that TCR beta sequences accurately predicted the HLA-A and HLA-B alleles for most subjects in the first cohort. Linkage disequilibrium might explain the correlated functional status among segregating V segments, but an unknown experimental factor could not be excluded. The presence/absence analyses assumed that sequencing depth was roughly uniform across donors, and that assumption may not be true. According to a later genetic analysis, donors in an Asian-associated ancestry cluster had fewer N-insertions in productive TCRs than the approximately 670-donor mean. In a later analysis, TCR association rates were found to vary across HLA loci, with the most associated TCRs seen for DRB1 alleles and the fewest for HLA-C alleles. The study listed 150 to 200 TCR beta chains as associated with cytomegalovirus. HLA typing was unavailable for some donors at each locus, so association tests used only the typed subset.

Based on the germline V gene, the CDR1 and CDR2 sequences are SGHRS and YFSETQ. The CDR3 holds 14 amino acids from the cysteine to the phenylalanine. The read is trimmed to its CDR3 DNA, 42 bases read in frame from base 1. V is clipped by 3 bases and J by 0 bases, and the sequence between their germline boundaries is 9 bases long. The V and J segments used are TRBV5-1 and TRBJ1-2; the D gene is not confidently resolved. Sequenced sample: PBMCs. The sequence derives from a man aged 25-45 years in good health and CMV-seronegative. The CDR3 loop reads CASSSTSANYGYTF. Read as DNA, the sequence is TGCGCCAGCAGCTCGACATCGGCTAACTATGGCTACACCTTC.